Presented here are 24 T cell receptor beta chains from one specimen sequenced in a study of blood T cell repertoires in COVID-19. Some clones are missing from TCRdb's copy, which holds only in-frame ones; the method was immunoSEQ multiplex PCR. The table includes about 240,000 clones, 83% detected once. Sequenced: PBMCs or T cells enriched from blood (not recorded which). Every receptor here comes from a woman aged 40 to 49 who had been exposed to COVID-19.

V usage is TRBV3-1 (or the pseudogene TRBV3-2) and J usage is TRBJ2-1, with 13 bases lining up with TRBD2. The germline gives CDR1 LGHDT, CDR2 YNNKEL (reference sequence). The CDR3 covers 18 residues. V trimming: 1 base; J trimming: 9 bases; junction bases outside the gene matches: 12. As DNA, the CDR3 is TGTGCCAGCAGCCAAGTTTATCGCGGGACTAGCGGGGCGGGTGAGCAGTTCTTC. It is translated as CASSQVYRGTSGAGEQFF.

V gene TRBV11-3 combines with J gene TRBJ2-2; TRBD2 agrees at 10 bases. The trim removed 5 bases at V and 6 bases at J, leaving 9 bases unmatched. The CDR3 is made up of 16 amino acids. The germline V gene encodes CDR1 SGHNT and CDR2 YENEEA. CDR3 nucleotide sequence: TGTGCCAGCAGCGCTTCCGGGACTAGCGCGTCCGGGGAGCTGTTTTTT. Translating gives CASSASGTSASGELFF. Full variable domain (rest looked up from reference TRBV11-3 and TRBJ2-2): EAGVVQSPRYKIIEKKQPVAFWCNPISGHNTLYWYLQNLGQGPELLIRYENEEAVDDSQLPKDRFSAERLKGVDSTLKIQPAELGDSAVYLCASSASGTSASGELFFGEGSRLTVL.

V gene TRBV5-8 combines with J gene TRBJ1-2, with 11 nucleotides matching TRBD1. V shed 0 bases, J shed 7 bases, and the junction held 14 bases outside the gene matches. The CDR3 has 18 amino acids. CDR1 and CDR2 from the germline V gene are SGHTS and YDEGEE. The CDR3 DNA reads TGTGCCAGCAGCTTGGTTCGGACAGGGGGCGTGAGGTTTTCTGGCTACACCTTC. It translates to CASSLVRTGGVRFSGYTF. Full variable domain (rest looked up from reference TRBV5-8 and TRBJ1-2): EAGVTQSPTHLIKTRGQQATLRCSPISGHTSVYWYQQALGLGLQFLLWYDEGEERNRGNFPPRFSGRQFPNYSSELNVNALELEDSALYLCASSLVRTGGVRFSGYTFGSGTRLTVV.

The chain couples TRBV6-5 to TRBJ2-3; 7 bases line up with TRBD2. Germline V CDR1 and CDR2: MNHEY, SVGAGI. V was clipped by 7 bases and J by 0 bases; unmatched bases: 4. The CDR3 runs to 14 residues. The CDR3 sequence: CASTQAGSTDTQYF. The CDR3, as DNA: TGTGCCAGCACCCAAGCGGGGAGCACAGATACGCAGTATTTT.

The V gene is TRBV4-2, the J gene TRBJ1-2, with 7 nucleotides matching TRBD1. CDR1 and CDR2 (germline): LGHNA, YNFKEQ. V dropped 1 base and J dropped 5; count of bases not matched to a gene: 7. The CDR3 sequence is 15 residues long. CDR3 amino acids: CASSQVEGAEYGYTF. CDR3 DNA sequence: TGTGCCAGCAGCCAAGTGGAGGGGGCAGAGTATGGCTACACCTTC.

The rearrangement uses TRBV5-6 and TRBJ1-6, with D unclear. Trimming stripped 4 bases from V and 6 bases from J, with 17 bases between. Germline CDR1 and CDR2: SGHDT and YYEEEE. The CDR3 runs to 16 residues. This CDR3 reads CASSRTTGNPNSPLHF. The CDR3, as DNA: TGTGCCAGCAGCCGTACAACGGGGAACCCTAATTCACCCCTCCACTTT.

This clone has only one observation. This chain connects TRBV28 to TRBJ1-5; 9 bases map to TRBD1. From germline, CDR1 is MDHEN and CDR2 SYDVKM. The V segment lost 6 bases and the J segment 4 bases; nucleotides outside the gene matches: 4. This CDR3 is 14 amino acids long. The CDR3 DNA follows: TGTGCCAGCAGACGGACAGGGGATAATCAGCCCCAGCATTTT. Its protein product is CASRRTGDNQPQHF.

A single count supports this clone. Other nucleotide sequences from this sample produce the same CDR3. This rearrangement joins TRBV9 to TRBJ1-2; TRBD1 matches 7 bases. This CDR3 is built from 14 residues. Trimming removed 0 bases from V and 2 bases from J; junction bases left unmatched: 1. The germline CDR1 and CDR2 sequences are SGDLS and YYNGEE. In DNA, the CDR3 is TGTGCCAGCAGCGTAGAGGGGGCGAACTATGGCTACACCTTC. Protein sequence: CASSVEGANYGYTF.

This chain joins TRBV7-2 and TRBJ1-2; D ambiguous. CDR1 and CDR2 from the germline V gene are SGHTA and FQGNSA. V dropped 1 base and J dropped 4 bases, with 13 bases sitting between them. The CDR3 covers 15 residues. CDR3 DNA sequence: TGTGCCAGCAGCTTAGGACCACAGCTGCCCTATGGCTACACCTTC. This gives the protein CASSLGPQLPYGYTF.

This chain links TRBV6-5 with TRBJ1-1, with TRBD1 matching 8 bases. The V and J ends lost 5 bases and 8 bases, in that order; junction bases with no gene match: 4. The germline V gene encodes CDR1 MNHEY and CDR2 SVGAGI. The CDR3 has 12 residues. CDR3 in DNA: TGTGCCAGCAGTCTGCGGACAGGGGAAGCTTTCTTT. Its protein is CASSLRTGEAFF.

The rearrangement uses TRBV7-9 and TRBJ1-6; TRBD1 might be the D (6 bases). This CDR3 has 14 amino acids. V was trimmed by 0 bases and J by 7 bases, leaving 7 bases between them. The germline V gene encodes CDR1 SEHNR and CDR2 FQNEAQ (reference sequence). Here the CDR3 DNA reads TGTGCCAGCAGCTTAGCCCAGGGGAATTCACCCCTCCACTTT. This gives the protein CASSLAQGNSPLHF. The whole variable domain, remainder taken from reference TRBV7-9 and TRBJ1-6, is DTGVSQNPRHKITKRGQNVTFRCDPISEHNRLYWYRQTLGQGPEFLTYFQNEAQLEKSRLLSDRFSAERPKGSFSTLEIQRTEQGDSAMYLCASSLAQGNSPLHFGNGTRLTVT.

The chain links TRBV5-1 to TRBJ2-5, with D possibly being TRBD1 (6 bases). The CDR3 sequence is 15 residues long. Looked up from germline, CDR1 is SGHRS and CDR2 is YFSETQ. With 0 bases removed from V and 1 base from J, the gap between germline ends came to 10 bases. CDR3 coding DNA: TGCGCCAGCAGCTTGGGGCAGGGGATCCAAGAGACCCAGTACTTC. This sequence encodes CASSLGQGIQETQYF.

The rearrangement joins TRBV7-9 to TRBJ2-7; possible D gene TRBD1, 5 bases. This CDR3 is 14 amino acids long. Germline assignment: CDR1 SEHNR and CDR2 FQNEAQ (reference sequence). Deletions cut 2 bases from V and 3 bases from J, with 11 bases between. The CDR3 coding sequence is TGTGCCAGCAGCTTAACCGACAGCTACTACGAGCAGTACTTC. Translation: CASSLTDSYYEQYF.

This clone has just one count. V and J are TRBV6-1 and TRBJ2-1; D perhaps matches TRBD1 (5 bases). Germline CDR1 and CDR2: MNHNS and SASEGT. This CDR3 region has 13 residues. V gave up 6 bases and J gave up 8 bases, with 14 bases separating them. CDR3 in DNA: TGTGCCAGCAGGTGGACACCTTGGGATGAGCAGTTCTTC. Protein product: CASRWTPWDEQFF.

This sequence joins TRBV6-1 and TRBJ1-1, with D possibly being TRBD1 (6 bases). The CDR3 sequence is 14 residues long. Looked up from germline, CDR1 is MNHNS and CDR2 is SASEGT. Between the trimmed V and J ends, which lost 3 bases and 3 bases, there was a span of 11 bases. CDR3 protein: CASSDGGADTEAFF. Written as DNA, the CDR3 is TGTGCCAGCAGTGACGGGGGGGCGGACACTGAAGCTTTCTTT.

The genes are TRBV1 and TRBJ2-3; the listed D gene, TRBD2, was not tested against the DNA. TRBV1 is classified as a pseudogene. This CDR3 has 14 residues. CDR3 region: CTSSHPGGGNTQYF. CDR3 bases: TGCACCAGCAGCCATCCCGGGGGGGGGAATACGCAGTATTTT.

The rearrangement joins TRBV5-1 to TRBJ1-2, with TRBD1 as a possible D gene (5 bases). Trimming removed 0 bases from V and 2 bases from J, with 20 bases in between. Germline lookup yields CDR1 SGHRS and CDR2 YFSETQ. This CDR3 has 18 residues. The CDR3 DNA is TGCGCCAGCAGCTTGGCCCCTCAGGGAGGGAACATAAACTATGGCTACACCTTC. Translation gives CASSLAPQGGNINYGYTF.

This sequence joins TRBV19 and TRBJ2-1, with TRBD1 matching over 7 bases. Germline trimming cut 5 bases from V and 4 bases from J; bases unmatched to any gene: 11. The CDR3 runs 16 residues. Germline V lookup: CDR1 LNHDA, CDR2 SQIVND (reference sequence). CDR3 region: CASSPIQGKAYNEQFF. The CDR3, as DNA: TGTGCCAGTAGTCCTATACAGGGGAAAGCTTACAATGAGCAGTTCTTC.

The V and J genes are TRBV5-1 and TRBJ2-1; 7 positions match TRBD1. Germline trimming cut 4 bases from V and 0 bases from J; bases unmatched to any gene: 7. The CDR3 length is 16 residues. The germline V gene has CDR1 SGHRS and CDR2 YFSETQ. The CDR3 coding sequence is TGCGCCAGCAGCACCGCCCGGGACAGCTCCTACAATGAGCAGTTCTTC. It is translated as CASSTARDSSYNEQFF.

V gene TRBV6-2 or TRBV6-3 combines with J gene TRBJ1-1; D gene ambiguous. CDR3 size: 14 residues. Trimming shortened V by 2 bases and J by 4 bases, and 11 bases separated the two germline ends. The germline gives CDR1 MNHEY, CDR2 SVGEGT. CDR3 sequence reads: CASSYRTRGTEAFF. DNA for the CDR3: TGTGCCAGCAGTTACAGGACTCGTGGCACTGAAGCTTTCTTT.

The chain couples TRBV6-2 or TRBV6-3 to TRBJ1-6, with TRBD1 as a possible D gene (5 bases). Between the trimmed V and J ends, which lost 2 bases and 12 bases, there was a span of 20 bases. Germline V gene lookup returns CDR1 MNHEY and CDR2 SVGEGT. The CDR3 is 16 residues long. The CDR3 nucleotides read TGTGCCAGCAGTTACGGGGCTGGGGTCGGTGAGTTACCCCTCCACTTT. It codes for CASSYGAGVGELPLHF.

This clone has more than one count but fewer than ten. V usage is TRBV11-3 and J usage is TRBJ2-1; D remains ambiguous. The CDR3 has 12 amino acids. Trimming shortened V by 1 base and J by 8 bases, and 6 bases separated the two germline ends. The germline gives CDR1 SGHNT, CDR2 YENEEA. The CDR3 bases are TGTGCCAGCAGCTTAGCAAGCGATGAGCAGTTCTTC. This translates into CASSLASDEQFF. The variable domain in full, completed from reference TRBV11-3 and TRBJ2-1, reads EAGVVQSPRYKIIEKKQPVAFWCNPISGHNTLYWYLQNLGQGPELLIRYENEEAVDDSQLPKDRFSAERLKGVDSTLKIQPAELGDSAVYLCASSLASDEQFFGPGTRLTVL.

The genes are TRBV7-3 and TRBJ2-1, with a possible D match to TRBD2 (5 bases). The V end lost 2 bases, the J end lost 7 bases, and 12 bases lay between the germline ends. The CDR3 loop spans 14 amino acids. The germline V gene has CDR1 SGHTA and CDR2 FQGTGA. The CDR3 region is CASSLYGSMNEQFF. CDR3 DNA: TGTGCCAGCAGCTTATATGGGAGTATGAATGAGCAGTTCTTC. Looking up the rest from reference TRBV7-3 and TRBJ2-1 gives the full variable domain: GAGVSQTPSNKVTEKGKYVELRCDPISGHTALYWYRQSLGQGPEFLIYFQGTGAADDSGLPNDRFFAVRPEGSVSTLKIQRTERGDSAVYLCASSLYGSMNEQFFGPGTRLTVL.

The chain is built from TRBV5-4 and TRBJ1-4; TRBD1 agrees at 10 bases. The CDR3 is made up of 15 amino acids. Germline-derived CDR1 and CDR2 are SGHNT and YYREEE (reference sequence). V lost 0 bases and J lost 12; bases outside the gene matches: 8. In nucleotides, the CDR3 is TGTGCCAGCAGCTTGGCTGGGACAGGGGAATCGGAACTGTTTTTT. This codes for CASSLAGTGESELFF.